Sequencing of this TCR beta chain was carried out in a study of blood T cells in healthy people across ages. A sample-barcoded 5' primer and a J-beta primer mix were used in a second PCR of about 7 to 12 cycles. Via MiXCR, TCRdb re-called the 5' RACE reads, giving one row per CDR3 protein. The sample shows 1.5 million to 1.9 million distinct CDR3 sequences, approximately 39% of them seen only once. The receptor was isolated from a woman younger than 35 in good health. The sequenced material came from blood.

The CDR3 protein is CASSVAGGGLSYEQYF. The CDR3 DNA sequence: TGTGCCAGCAGCGTAGCGGGAGGGGGCCTGTCCTACGAGCAGTACTTC. This rearrangement joins TRBV11-2 to TRBJ2-7, with 11 bases aligning to TRBD2. The CDR3 is 16 residues long. CDR1 is SGHAT, CDR2 FQNNGV, per germline. With 5 bases clipped from V and 1 base from J, the junction kept 7 bases outside the gene matches.